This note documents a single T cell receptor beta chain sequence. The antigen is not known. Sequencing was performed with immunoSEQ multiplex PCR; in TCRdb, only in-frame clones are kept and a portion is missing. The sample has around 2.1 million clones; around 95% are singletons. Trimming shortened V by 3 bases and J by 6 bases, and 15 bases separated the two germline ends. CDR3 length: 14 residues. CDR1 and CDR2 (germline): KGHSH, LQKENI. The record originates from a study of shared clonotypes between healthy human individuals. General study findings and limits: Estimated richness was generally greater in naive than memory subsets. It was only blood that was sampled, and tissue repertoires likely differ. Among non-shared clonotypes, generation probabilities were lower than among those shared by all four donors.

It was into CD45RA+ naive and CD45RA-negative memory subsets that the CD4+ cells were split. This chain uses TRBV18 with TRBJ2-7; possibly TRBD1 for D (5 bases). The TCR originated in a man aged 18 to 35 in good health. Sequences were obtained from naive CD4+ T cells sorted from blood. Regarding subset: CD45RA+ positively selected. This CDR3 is CASSPPAGSGEQYF. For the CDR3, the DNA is TGTGCCAGCTCACCCCCGGCAGGGTCGGGCGAGCAGTACTTC. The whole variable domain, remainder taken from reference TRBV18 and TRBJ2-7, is NAGVMQNPRHLVRRRGQEARLRCSPMKGHSHVYWYRQLPEEGLKFMVYLQKENIIDESGMPKERFSAEFPKEGPSILRIQQVVRGDSAAYFCASSPPAGSGEQYFGPGTRLTVT.